The 8 T cell receptor beta chains presented below share a single source sample, sequenced in a study of lymphopenia after photon versus proton radiotherapy. Some clones are missing from TCRdb's copy, which holds only in-frame ones; the method was immunoSEQ multiplex PCR. The sample consists of some 16,000 clones, roughly 84% of them appearing once. The specimen was peripheral blood, collected from a patient treated with proton-based radiotherapy. Receptors originate from a man aged 65 to 79 with pancreatic cancer.

J is TRBJ1-2 and V is TRBV6-5; D ambiguous. Per germline, CDR1 MNHEY and CDR2 SVGAGI. The CDR3 is 13 amino acids. V lost 2 bases and J lost 8, with 12 bases in between. This chain's CDR3 is CASSYPSSQGYTF. The DNA for the CDR3 is TGTGCCAGCAGTTACCCCAGCAGTCAGGGCTACACCTTC.

V is TRBV5-1 and J is TRBJ2-2, with 15 bases aligning to TRBD2. J lost 4 bases, V lost 7 bases, and 11 bases had no gene match. The germline V gene has CDR1 SGHRS and CDR2 YFSETQ. The CDR3 totals 18 residues. The CDR3 region has the DNA TGCGCCAGCCAACCCGGACTAGCGGGGGGGCCGGGCACCGGGGAGCTGTTTTTT. Protein sequence: CASQPGLAGGPGTGELFF.

The rearrangement uses TRBV25-1 and TRBJ1-1; the D is unclear. The CDR3 length is 11 residues. Germline V gives CDR1 MGHDK, CDR2 SYGVNS. V lost 2 bases and J lost 8, with 6 bases in between. The CDR3 DNA follows: TGTGCCAGCAGTGAACAAGGGGAAGCTTTCTTT. Its translation: CASSEQGEAFF. The variable domain in full, with the rest retrieved from reference TRBV25-1 and TRBJ1-1, is EADIYQTPRYLVIGTGKKITLECSQTMGHDKMYWYQQDPGMELHLIHYSYGVNSTEKGDLSSESTVSRIRTEHFPLTLESARPSHTSQYLCASSEQGEAFFGQGTRLTVV.

This clone was seen more than once but under ten times. The genes are TRBV6-6 and TRBJ2-3, with D perhaps matching TRBD1 or TRBD2 (5 bases each). V dropped 2 bases and J dropped 5 bases, with 8 bases sitting between them. The CDR3 is 13 residues long. Germline V CDR1 and CDR2: MNHNY, SVGAGI (reference sequence). The CDR3 nucleotides are TGTGCCAGCAGTTACACGGGGCAAGATACGCAGTATTTT. Amino acids: CASSYTGQDTQYF.

The V and J genes are TRBV6-5 and TRBJ1-2; TRBD1 aligns across 9 bases. Germline CDR1 reads MNHEY; CDR2 reads SVGAGI. The CDR3 has 14 amino acids. V lost 5 bases to trimming and J lost 1 base; unmatched junction nucleotides: 2. CDR3 bases: TGTGCCAGCAGTAAGGGACAGGGTAACTATGGCTACACCTTC. It translates to CASSKGQGNYGYTF.

J is TRBJ1-5 and V is TRBV5-6; a possible D gene is TRBD1 (5 bases). The CDR3 has 16 amino acids. V was clipped by 2 bases and J by 5 bases, with 17 bases between them. CDR1 is SGHDT and CDR2 is YYEEEE in the germline V gene. The CDR3 here is CASSFGPGTSDQPQHF. Here the CDR3 DNA reads TGTGCCAGCAGCTTTGGTCCAGGGACCTCAGATCAGCCCCAGCATTTT.

As DNA, the CDR3 is TGTGCCAGCAGTAGGGGGACAGGTCCTAATGAGCAGTTCTTC. Residues: CASSRGTGPNEQFF. The chain has TRBV6-5 and TRBJ2-1, with TRBD1 matching over 8 bases. Germline CDR1 MNHEY, CDR2 SVGAGI. The CDR3 spans 14 residues. V dropped 5 bases and J dropped 7; count of bases not matched to a gene: 7.

V is TRBV30 and J is TRBJ1-2, with a possible D match to TRBD1 (5 bases). V was trimmed by 1 base and J by 2 bases, leaving 8 bases between them. The CDR3 contains 13 residues. Germline CDR1 reads GTSNPN; CDR2 reads SVGIG (reference sequence). CDR3 sequence reads: CAWSEGRNYGYTF. The CDR3 region has the DNA TGTGCCTGGAGTGAGGGGCGGAACTATGGCTACACCTTC.